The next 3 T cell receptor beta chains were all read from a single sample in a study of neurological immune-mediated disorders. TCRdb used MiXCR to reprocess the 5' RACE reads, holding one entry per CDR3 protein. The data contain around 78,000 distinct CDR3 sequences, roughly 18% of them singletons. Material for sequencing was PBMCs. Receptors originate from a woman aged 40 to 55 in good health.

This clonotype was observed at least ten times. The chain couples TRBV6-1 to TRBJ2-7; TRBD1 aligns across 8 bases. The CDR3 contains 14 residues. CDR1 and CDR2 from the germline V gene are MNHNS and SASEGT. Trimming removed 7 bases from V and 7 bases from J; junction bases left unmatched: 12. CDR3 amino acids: CASNGQGARGEQYV. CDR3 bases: TGTGCCAGCAATGGACAGGGCGCACGGGGGGAGCAGTACGTC.

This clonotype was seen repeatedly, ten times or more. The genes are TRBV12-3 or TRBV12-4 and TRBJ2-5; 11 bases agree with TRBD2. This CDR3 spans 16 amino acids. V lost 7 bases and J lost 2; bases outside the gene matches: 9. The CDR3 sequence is CASTGASGGRQETQYF. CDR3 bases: TGTGCCAGCACAGGGGCTAGCGGGGGGCGGCAAGAGACCCAGTACTTC.

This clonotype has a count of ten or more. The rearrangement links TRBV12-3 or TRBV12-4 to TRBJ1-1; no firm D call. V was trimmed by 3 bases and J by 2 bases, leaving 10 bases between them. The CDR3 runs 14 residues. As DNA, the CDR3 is TGTGCCAGCAGTTTCGGACCCTCCAACACTGAAGCTTTCTTT. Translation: CASSFGPSNTEAFF.